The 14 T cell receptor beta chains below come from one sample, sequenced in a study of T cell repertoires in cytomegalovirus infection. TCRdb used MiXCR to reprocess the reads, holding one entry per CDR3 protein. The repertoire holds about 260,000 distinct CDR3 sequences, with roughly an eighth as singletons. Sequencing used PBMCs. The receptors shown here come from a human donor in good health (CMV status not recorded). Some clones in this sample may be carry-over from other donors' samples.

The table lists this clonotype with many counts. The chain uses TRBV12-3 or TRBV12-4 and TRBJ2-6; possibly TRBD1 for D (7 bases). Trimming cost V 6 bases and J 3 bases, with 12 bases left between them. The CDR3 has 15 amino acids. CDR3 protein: CASRLQGGGANVLTF. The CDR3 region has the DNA TGTGCCAGCAGACTCCAGGGGGGTGGGGCCAACGTCCTGACTTTC.

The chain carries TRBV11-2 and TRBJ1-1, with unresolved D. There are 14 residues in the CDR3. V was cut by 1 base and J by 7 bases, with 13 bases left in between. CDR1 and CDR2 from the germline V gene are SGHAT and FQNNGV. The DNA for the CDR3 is TGTGCCAGCAGCTTAGGCCCGACCTCACTTGAAGCTTTCTTT. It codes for CASSLGPTSLEAFF.

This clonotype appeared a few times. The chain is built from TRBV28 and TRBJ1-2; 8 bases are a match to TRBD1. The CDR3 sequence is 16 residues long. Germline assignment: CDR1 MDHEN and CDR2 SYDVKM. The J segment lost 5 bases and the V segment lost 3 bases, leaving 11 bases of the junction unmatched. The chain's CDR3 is CASSFGPGQEGYGYTF. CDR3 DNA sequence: TGTGCCAGCAGTTTTGGACCGGGACAGGAAGGGTATGGCTACACCTTC.

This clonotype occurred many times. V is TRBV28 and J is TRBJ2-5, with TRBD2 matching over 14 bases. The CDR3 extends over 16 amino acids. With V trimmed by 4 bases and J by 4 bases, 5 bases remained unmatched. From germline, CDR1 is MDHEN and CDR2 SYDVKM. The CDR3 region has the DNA TGTGCCAGCAGTTCAGGACTAGCGGGAGGTCTAGAGACCCAGTACTTC. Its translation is CASSSGLAGGLETQYF. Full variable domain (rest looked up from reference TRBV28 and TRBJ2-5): DVKVTQSSRYLVKRTGEKVFLECVQDMDHENMFWYRQDPGLGLRLIYFSYDVKMKEKGDIPEGYSVSREKKERFSLILESASTNQTSMYLCASSSGLAGGLETQYFGPGTRLLVL.

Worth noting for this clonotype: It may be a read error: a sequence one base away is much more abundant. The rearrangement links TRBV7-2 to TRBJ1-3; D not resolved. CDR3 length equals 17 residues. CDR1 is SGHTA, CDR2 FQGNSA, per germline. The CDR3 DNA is TGTGCCAGCAGCACGCCCGGACGGGCGAACTCTGGAAACACCTTATATTTT. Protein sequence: CASSTPGRANSGNTLYF.

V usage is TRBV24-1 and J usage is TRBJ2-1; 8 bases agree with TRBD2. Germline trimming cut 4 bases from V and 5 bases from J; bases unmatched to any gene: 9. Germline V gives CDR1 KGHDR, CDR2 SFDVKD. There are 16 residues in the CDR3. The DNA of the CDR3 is TGTGCCACCAGTGACCAAAGCGGGCGGGGGGACAATGAGCAGTTCTTC. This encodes CATSDQSGRGDNEQFF.

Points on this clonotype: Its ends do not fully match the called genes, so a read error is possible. The CDR3 DNA reads TGTGCCAGCCGAAGCGGACACCCGTACAGTGAGCAGTTCTTC. It specifies CASRSGHPYSEQFF. The rearrangement joins TRBV28 to TRBJ2-1; tentatively, D is TRBD1 or TRBD2 (5 bases each). The germline CDR1 and CDR2 sequences are MDHEN and SYDVKM. The CDR3 runs 14 residues.

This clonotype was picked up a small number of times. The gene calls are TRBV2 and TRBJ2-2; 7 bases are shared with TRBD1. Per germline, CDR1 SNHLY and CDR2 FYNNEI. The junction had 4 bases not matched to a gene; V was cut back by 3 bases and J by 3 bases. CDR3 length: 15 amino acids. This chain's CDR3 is CASSETGKDTGELFF. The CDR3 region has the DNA TGTGCCAGCAGTGAGACAGGGAAGGACACCGGGGAGCTGTTTTTT.

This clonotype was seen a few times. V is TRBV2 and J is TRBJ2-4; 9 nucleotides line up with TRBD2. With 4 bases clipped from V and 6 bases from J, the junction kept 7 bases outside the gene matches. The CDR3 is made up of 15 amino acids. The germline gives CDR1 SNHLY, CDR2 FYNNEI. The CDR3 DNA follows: TGTGCCAGCAGTGCGTGGCGGGAGGGCTCAAACATTCAGTACTTC. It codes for CASSAWREGSNIQYF.

The CDR3 DNA reads as TGTGCCAGCAGTGAATCAGGGGGCCGTGCGAACACCGGGGAGCTGTTTTTT. Its protein is CASSESGGRANTGELFF. The chain is built from TRBV2 and TRBJ2-2; TRBD1 matches 8 bases. Germline V CDR1 and CDR2: SNHLY, FYNNEI. This CDR3 has 17 residues. V was clipped by 2 bases and J by 0 bases; unmatched bases: 5.

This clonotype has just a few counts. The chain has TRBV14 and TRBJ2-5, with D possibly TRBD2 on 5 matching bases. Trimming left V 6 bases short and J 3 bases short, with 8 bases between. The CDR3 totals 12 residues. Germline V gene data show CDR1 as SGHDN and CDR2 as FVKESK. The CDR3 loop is CASRSREETQYF. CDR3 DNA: TGTGCCAGCAGATCGAGGGAAGAGACCCAGTACTTC.

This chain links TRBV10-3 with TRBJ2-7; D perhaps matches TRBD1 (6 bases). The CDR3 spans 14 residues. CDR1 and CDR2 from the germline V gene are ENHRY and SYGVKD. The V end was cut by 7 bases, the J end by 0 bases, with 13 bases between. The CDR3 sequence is CAITRGQSSYEQYF. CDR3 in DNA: TGTGCCATCACCCGAGGACAGTCCTCCTACGAGCAGTACTTC.

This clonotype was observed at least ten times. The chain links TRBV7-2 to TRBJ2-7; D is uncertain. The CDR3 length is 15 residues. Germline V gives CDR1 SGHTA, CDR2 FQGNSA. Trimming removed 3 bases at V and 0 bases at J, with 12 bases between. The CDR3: CASSLRRTSSYEQYF. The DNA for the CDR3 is TGTGCCAGCAGCTTGCGGCGGACGAGCTCCTACGAGCAGTACTTC.

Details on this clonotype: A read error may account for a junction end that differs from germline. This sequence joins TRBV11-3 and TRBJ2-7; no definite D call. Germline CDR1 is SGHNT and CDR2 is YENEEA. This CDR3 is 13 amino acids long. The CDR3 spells CASSPTAIGPPVF. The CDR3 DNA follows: TGTGCCAGCAGCCCGACGGCTATTGGCCCGCCCGTCTTC.